Reported below is one T cell receptor beta chain. The data were obtained in a study of blood T cell repertoires in COVID-19. Assay used: immunoSEQ multiplex PCR; TCRdb lists only in-frame clones, some missing. The profile shows fewer than 400,000 clones, 88% of them singletons. This receptor was obtained from a man between 25 and 39 years old who had recovered from COVID-19. Sequences were obtained from PBMCs or T cells enriched from blood (not recorded which).

CDR3 residues: CASSEGNPVVTEAFF. The CDR3 DNA reads TGTGCCAGCAGTGAAGGTAACCCGGTGGTCACTGAAGCTTTCTTT. V and J are TRBV6-1 and TRBJ1-1; no clear D. The CDR3 extends over 15 amino acids. V was shortened by 1 base and J by 4 bases, with 13 bases between the two germline ends. CDR1 and CDR2 (germline): MNHNS, SASEGT.